This TCR beta chain was captured in a study of CD8 T cells in ankylosing spondylitis (dated by TCRdb to the late 2010s). Background on the whole study: To find TCR variants linked to disease, the study profiled T cell receptor beta repertoires in ankylosing spondylitis patients and healthy donors. The full study cohort was made up of 25 ankylosing spondylitis patients and fewer than 120 healthy donors. Peripheral blood was sampled, and synovial fluid was also collected from ankylosing spondylitis patients.

The paper as a whole reports these results and caveats: A CD8+ phenotype was shown by the disease-linked clones, which were found at relatively low frequencies in peripheral blood. Blood from ankylosing spondylitis patients appeared to be characterized by a TCR beta motif composed of several highly homologous amino acid variants. Some of the motif variants had been reported before in the synovial fluid and blood of reactive arthritis patients, a finding that suggests common disease-initiation mechanisms. Significant enrichment of the disease-linked clones was reported in matched synovial fluid samples from ankylosing spondylitis patients.

Spanning cysteine to phenylalanine, the CDR3 consists of 16 amino acids. Only CDR3 DNA is held: 48 bases, read in frame from base 1. The germline V gene gives CDR1 as LGHNA and CDR2 as YNFKEQ. Trimming takes 1 base from V and 8 bases from J, and the germline ends sit 19 bases apart. A remark on this clonotype: Which antigen it targets is not known. No quality values exist for individual bases; no much larger clone is one base distant.

Synovial fluid samples were paired with blood samples taken from the same ankylosing spondylitis patients. Sequencing was performed on an Illumina HiSeq 2500. TCR beta libraries were prepared by quantitative 5'-RACE with molecular barcodes. In the paper's pipeline: A new computational method, built on a probabilistic model of VDJ rearrangement, was used to identify disease-linked TCR variants. Clones were called with MiXCR by TCRdb after fastp trimmed the public reads at Q25, and only in-frame beta chains were retained. Each entry merges the rows of one CDR3 protein and shows their most common DNA and genes. It is TCRdb's table, rather than the study itself, that gives the V and J calls and clone size. The sample data list about 110,000 distinct CDR3 sequences, and 20% to 30% of these were observed just once. Around an eighth of the sample lies in the top ten.

The receptor's source is a male donor with ankylosing spondylitis. Input material: synovial fluid, either unsorted or a sorted T cell fraction (not recorded which). The chain couples TRBV4-2 to TRBJ2-3; TRBD2 is possibly the D segment (6 matching bases). The sequenced DNA is TGTGCCAGCAGCCAAGTACTGACTCCATCGGAGGGTACGCAGTATTTT. The encoded protein is CASSQVLTPSEGTQYF.